This T cell receptor beta chain was recovered during a study of PD-1 blockade in classical Hodgkin lymphoma. Looked up from germline, CDR1 is SEHNR and CDR2 is FQNEAQ (reference sequence). CDR3 length: 12 residues. Deletions cut 5 bases from V and 7 bases from J, with 11 bases between. Points from the study as a whole: Reports described newly diagnosed patients as having lower baseline TCR diversity than healthy donors.

Turning to this clone: What it binds is not known.

The time point is: newly diagnosed, previously untreated cHL patient sample. Thawed PBMCs were the source of CD8+ T cells, obtained through magnetic negative selection. Measured with immunoSEQ multiplex PCR; TCRdb has only the in-frame clones, and not every one. The sample includes about 9,300 clones, more than 85% of them seen just once. The V call is TRBV7-9, the J call TRBJ2-5, with D perhaps matching TRBD1 (5 bases). Sequencing input: CD8+ T cells from blood. The clonotype was recovered from a human donor with classical Hodgkin lymphoma. CDR3 coding DNA: TGTGCCAGCAGCCCTGGTAGGGGGACCCAGTACTTC. Translated, it gives CASSPGRGTQYF. Full variable domain (rest looked up from reference TRBV7-9 and TRBJ2-5): DTGVSQNPRHKITKRGQNVTFRCDPISEHNRLYWYRQTLGQGPEFLTYFQNEAQLEKSRLLSDRFSAERPKGSFSTLEIQRTEQGDSAMYLCASSPGRGTQYFGPGTRLLVL.